This TCR beta chain appears in the sequencing data of a study of blood T cell repertoires in COVID-19. Study-wide background: From T cells, B-cell-depleted T cells, or PBMCs came the material, which was cDNA or gDNA.

Measured with immunoSEQ multiplex PCR; TCRdb has only the in-frame clones, and not every one. The table records approximately 70,000 clones, roughly 80% of them present only once. CDR1 is ENHRY and CDR2 is SYGVKD in the germline V gene. V lost 8 bases, J lost 3 bases, and 14 bases lay in between. This CDR3 comprises 13 residues. This chain connects TRBV10-3 to TRBJ2-7, with D perhaps matching TRBD1 (5 bases). Sequenced sample: peripheral blood. The TCR originated in a woman aged 55-75 years with acute or convalescent COVID-19. CDR3 sequence: CAIGSGLFYEQYF. The CDR3 DNA is TGTGCCATCGGCTCAGGGTTGTTCTACGAGCAGTACTTC.